The 8 T cell receptor beta chains below come from one sample, sequenced in a study of beta chain features in type 1 diabetes. Broader study findings: People with Type 1 diabetes carried modestly yet significantly shorter TCRB CDR3s in all four CD4+ subsets.

Antigens for these TCRs are unknown. All of the isolated RNA was reverse transcribed, so expressed TCRB transcripts were sequenced. Repertoires were generated with immunoSEQ multiplex PCR, while TCRdb's copy carries only in-frame clones and drops some. The data contain roughly 260,000 clones, about a fifth of them singletons. Sample: naive CD4+ T cells from blood. These receptors originate from a woman aged 40 to 50 with type 1 diabetes.

This clone was observed a handful of times. The identical CDR3 is also encoded by other nucleotide sequences in the sample. The rearrangement links TRBV5-1 to TRBJ2-3; the match to TRBD2 covers 7 bases. The CDR3 totals 15 residues. The ends lost 1 base at V and 5 bases at J; junction bases unmatched: 7. CDR1 SGHRS and CDR2 YFSETQ come from the germline V gene. This chain's CDR3 is CASSLTGRAGDTQYF. The CDR3 nucleotides are TGCGCCAGCAGCTTGACGGGGAGGGCTGGAGATACGCAGTATTTT.

Note on this clone: Other DNA variants within this sample encode the same CDR3. The J gene is TRBJ1-1, the V gene TRBV9; the D gene is possibly TRBD1 (6 bases). V was clipped by 1 base and J by 4 bases, with 14 bases between them. CDR1 SGDLS and CDR2 YYNGEE come from the germline V gene. There are 15 residues in the CDR3. Written as DNA, the CDR3 is TGTGCCAGCAGCGTAAGAGGGGGGGAGGGCACTGAAGCTTTCTTT. As protein: CASSVRGGEGTEAFF.

The CDR3 here is CASSPEGMTGGSGNTIYF. DNA of the CDR3: TGTGCCAGCAGCCCCGAGGGGATGACAGGGGGCTCTGGAAACACCATATATTTT. This chain uses TRBV7-8 with TRBJ1-3; 9 nucleotides match TRBD1. The V gene's germline CDR1 is SGHVS and CDR2 FQNEAQ. CDR3 length: 18 amino acids. J gave up 0 bases and V 5 bases, and 11 bases lay outside the gene matches.

V gene TRBV30 combines with J gene TRBJ1-4; D is unclear. V was trimmed by 0 bases and J by 11 bases, leaving 13 bases between them. Germline V gives CDR1 GTSNPN, CDR2 SVGIG (reference sequence). The CDR3 covers 13 residues. CDR3 sequence (DNA): TGTGCCTGGAGTGTACTGTCGGAGAGGAAACTGTTTTTT. As protein: CAWSVLSERKLFF.

The chain has TRBV7-2 and TRBJ2-1; 7 bases are shared with TRBD2. Per the germline V gene, CDR1 is SGHTA and CDR2 is FQGNSA. V was clipped by 5 bases and J by 2 bases; unmatched bases: 6. This CDR3 has 15 amino acids. As DNA, the CDR3 is TGTGCCAGCAGCCCCACCCGGGGGGCCTACAATGAGCAGTTCTTC. It codes for CASSPTRGAYNEQFF.

The gene calls are TRBV7-9 and TRBJ2-7, with TRBD2 matching 8 bases. The V and J ends lost 6 bases and 2 bases, in that order; junction bases with no gene match: 9. The CDR3 has 15 residues. Germline CDR1 SEHNR, CDR2 FQNEAQ (reference sequence). DNA for the CDR3: TGTGCCAGCAGTTCAGCGGGAGAGGCCCCCTACGAGCAGTACTTC. It encodes CASSSAGEAPYEQYF. Drawing the rest from reference TRBV7-9 and TRBJ2-7, the complete variable domain is DTGVSQNPRHKITKRGQNVTFRCDPISEHNRLYWYRQTLGQGPEFLTYFQNEAQLEKSRLLSDRFSAERPKGSFSTLEIQRTEQGDSAMYLCASSSAGEAPYEQYFGPGTRLTVT.

This clone was seen only a few times. CDR3: CASWTSISEEQFF. The CDR3 DNA reads as TGTGCTTCCTGGACTAGCATTTCGGAGGAGCAGTTCTTC. V is TRBV27 and J is TRBJ2-1; 8 bases fit TRBD2. This CDR3 has 13 amino acids. Germline V gives CDR1 MNHEY, CDR2 SMNVEV (reference sequence).

Only a few counts were recorded for this clone. CDR3: CASRGTGGYNEQFF. The CDR3 DNA reads as TGTGCCAGCCGCGGGACAGGGGGCTACAATGAGCAGTTCTTC. The V gene is TRBV28, the J gene TRBJ2-1; 11 bases match TRBD1. The CDR3 has 14 residues. Unmatched junction bases numbered 3, after V lost 8 bases and J lost 3 bases. Per germline, CDR1 MDHEN and CDR2 SYDVKM.